The clone carrying this T cell receptor (beta chain) was seen only once. The antigen is not known. The data were obtained in a study of blood T cells in healthy people across ages. General study findings and limits: PBMCs left unsorted prevented a conclusive naive versus antigen-experienced comparison.

Germline V gives CDR1 SEHNR, CDR2 FQNEAQ (reference sequence). Trimming took 5 bases from V and 4 from J, leaving 17 bases between them. This CDR3 comprises 15 residues. Then a second PCR, running about 6 to 12 cycles, was carried out with a sample-barcoded 5' primer and a J-beta primer mix. TCRdb passed the 5' RACE reads through MiXCR, listing each CDR3 protein once. The repertoire includes 600,000 to 850,000 distinct CDR3 sequences, around 46% of them detected once, and less than 25% sits in the top ten. Sequencing was done on a sample of blood. The clonotype comes from an older woman in good health. This chain links TRBV7-9 with TRBJ1-1; tentatively, D is TRBD1 (5 bases). CDR3 sequence (DNA): TGTGCCAGCAGCCCTAGGCCGGGGGGGAGCACTGAAGCTTTCTTT. It codes for CASSPRPGGSTEAFF.